Only a few counts were recorded for the clone carrying this T cell receptor (beta chain). Its matching antigen is unknown. The CDR3 covers 13 residues. V lost 5 bases to trimming and J lost 8 bases, with 15 bases between them. Germline V gives CDR1 SGHDN, CDR2 FVKESK. This entry is derived from a study of persistence of HIV-infected CD4 T cells. Study-wide background: A median of 8 years of suppressive ART preceded sampling.

Cells were stimulated with overlapping HIV-1 Gag 15-mer peptides. Responding CD4+ T cells were sorted by upregulation of both CD40 ligand and CD69. CD8+ T cells were removed from PBMCs prior to stimulation. The immunoSEQ assay was version 4, run in survey mode. Each sample used up to about 1 ug genomic DNA diluted to around 10 ng/uL. Sequencing used immunoSEQ multiplex PCR; TCRdb keeps in-frame clones, though not all of them. The sample consists of about 32,000 clones, roughly 70% of them appearing once. The clonotype was recovered from an adult man with HIV who was CMV-seropositive. Sequenced here: CD4+ T cells sorted from PBMCs after approximately 19-hour stimulation, sampled from a patient who received antiretroviral therapy. V is TRBV14 and J is TRBJ1-2; possibly TRBD1 for D (5 bases). The DNA of the CDR3 is TGTGCCAGCAGCTCCGCCGGGGGGATAGGCTACACCTTC. Translated: CASSSAGGIGYTF.